This T cell receptor (beta chain) stems from a study of cytomegalovirus exposure and HLA in healthy donors. Germline CDR1 and CDR2: SGHDT and YYEEEE. The CDR3 contains 13 residues. V lost 7 bases to trimming and J lost 7 bases, with 17 bases between them. The primer mix had 60 Vbeta and 13 Jbeta primers. Assay: immunoSEQ multiplex PCR; the TCRdb copy retains only in-frame clones and omits some. The data contain more than 95,000 clones, approximately 77% of them seen just once; the ten biggest clones take up roughly 5%. The receptor's source is a man aged 50-59 years in good health and CMV-seropositive. The J gene is TRBJ1-2, the V gene TRBV5-6, with a tentative D call TRBD1 (6 bases). The sequenced sample was PBMCs. The CDR3 is CASVPTGRSGYTF. The DNA of the CDR3 is TGTGCCAGCGTCCCTACAGGGCGCTCTGGCTACACCTTC.